This T cell receptor beta chain emerged from a study of shared T cell receptors in the human thymus. CDR1 is LNHDA and CDR2 is SQIVND in the germline V gene (reference sequence). After removal of 0 bases from V and 4 bases from J, the junction contained 19 bases not matched to a gene. The CDR3 is 20 residues long. The table came from immunoSEQ multiplex PCR; TCRdb's copy has only in-frame clones and leaves some out. The sample includes roughly 700,000 clones, 85% to 90% seen only once; the top ten take roughly 0.0097%. This same sample was also part of a study on human thymus T cells. That source notes: Congenital heart defects were the reason for the corrective surgery that the donors, healthy Finnish infants, were having. Resections were taken during corrective heart surgery, and the thymus tissue came from these. Among thymic and blood repertoires, usage of V and J genes appeared biased. There were highly overlapping thymic repertoires among unrelated individuals, as related research reported.

Sequencing was done on a sample of thymocytes. The receptor was derived from a boy under two years old with a congenital heart defect. J is TRBJ2-3 and V is TRBV19; 7 nucleotides agree with TRBD2. CDR3 loop: CASSIDRRGEGLRVPDTQYF. CDR3 bases: TGTGCCAGTAGTATAGATAGACGAGGGGAGGGCCTACGGGTGCCAGATACGCAGTATTTT.